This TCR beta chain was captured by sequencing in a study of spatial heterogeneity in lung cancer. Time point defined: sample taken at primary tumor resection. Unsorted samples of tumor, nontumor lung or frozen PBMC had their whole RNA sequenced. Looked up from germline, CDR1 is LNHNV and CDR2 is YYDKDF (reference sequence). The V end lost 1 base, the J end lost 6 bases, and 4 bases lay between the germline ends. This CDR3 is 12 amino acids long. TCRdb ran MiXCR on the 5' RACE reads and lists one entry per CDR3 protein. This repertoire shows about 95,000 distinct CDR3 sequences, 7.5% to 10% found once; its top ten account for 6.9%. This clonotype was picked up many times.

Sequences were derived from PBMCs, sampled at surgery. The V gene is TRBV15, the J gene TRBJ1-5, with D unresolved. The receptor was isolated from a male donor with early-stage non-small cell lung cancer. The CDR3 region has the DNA TGTGCCACCAGCAGAGTCAGTCAGCCCCAGCATTTT. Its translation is CATSRVSQPQHF. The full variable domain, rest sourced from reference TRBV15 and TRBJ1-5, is DAMVIQNPRYQVTQFGKPVTLSCSQTLNHNVMYWYQQKSSQAPKLLFHYYDKDFNNEADTPDNFQSRRPNTSFCFLDIRSPGLGDTAMYLCATSRVSQPQHFGDGTRLSIL.